The 29 T cell receptor delta chains in this list originate from one sample, sequenced in a study of Vδ1+ human thymocytes. Whole-study findings and limits: Highly polyclonal TRG and TRD repertoires with Gaussian CDR3 length distributions appeared in thymus.

These receptors have no identified antigens. Extracted RNA was reverse transcribed into cDNA. Multiplex PCR used pooled V-gene forward primers and a constant-region reverse primer to amplify CDR3s. TCRdb called clones anew from the multiplex PCR reads with CATT. The sample includes about 55,000 delta-chain clones, around a sixth seen only once; the top ten take about 0.5%. Material for sequencing was Vdelta1+ gamma-delta thymocytes from the thymus. Described subset: FACS-sorted CD3+ TCRalphabeta- TCRVdelta1+ TCRVdelta2- thymocytes. Source of these receptors: a boy under three years old who had congenital heart surgery.

This clone has a handful of counts. The chain carries TRDV1 and TRDJ1, with TRDD3 matching 8 bases. There are 22 residues in the CDR3. Losses at the gene ends were 0 bases for V and 0 bases for J; bases not matched to a gene: 21. Looked up from germline, CDR1 is TSWWSYY and CDR2 is QGS. Written as DNA, the CDR3 is TGTGCTCTTGGGGAACTAATGGTTTCCCCCCTACTGGGGGTATCGTACACCGATAAACTCATCTTT. Amino acid sequence: CALGELMVSPLLGVSYTDKLIF.

The chain carries TRDV1 and TRDJ1, with 8 bases lining up with TRDD3. Unmatched junction bases numbered 20, after V lost 2 bases and J lost 0 bases. In germline, CDR1 is TSWWSYY, CDR2 QGS. The CDR3 length is 21 residues. This chain's CDR3 is CALGESSDLGYWGVYTDKLIF. The CDR3 DNA is TGTGCTCTTGGGGAATCCTCTGACCTTGGATACTGGGGGGTTTACACCGATAAACTCATCTTT.

This clone turned up a few times. The chain recombines TRDV1 with TRDJ1; D might be TRDD3 (6 bases). This CDR3 has 17 residues. The germline CDR1 and CDR2 sequences are TSWWSYY and QGS. V lost 3 bases, J lost 0 bases, and 17 bases lay in between. CDR3: CALGEGRGSVHTDKLIF. As DNA, the CDR3 is TGTGCTCTTGGGGAGGGGAGGGGATCGGTACACACCGATAAACTCATCTTT.

This clone was counted a few times. The chain employs TRDV1 and TRDJ1, with 10 positions matching TRDD3. J gave up 0 bases and V 3 bases, and 19 bases lay outside the gene matches. CDR3 size: 21 residues. Germline CDR1 reads TSWWSYY; CDR2 reads QGS. CDR3 in amino acids: CALGEPAFLTGGSNHTDKLIF. CDR3 DNA sequence: TGTGCTCTTGGGGAGCCGGCTTTCCTAACTGGGGGATCCAATCACACCGATAAACTCATCTTT.

The gene calls are TRDV1 and TRDJ1, with 7 bases identical to TRDD2. Germline CDR1 is TSWWSYY and CDR2 is QGS. This CDR3 is built from 14 residues. Trimming at V came to 8 bases and at J to 1 base, leaving 7 bases not matched to a gene. The CDR3 here is CALFLPLGTDKLIF. The CDR3, as DNA: TGTGCTCTTTTCCTACCCCTGGGCACCGATAAACTCATCTTT.

This clone showed up just a few times. The chain recombines TRDV2 with TRDJ1, with 13 bases identical to TRDD3. This CDR3 comprises 22 residues. Trimming removed 3 bases from V and 11 bases from J; junction bases left unmatched: 32. Germline V gene data show CDR1 as GEAIGNYY and CDR2 as EKD. CDR3 DNA: TGTGCCTGTGACCCCCCCTCCCCTATTACTGGGGGATACGCGAATTGGGTTGAGAGCCTCATCTTT. Residues: CACDPPSPITGGYANWVESLIF.

Details on this clone: Since a much larger clone is just one base distant, this may be a read error. Different DNA sequences within this sample yield the same CDR3. V is TRDV2 and J is TRDJ1; D possibly corresponds to TRDD3 (6 bases). Trimming took off 5 bases at V and 0 bases at J, with 21 bases between the two ends. Per germline, CDR1 GEAIGNYY and CDR2 EKD. This CDR3 contains 17 residues. The CDR3 reads CACVEKTGGTYTDKLIF. The CDR3 nucleotides are TGTGCCTGTGTAGAAAAGACCGGGGGAACCTACACCGATAAACTCATCTTT.

The rearrangement uses TRDV1 and TRDJ1; a weak D match, TRDD3 (10 bases). Trimming took off 1 base at V and 3 bases at J, with 33 bases between the two ends. Germline CDR1 and CDR2: TSWWSYY and QGS. The CDR3 has 22 amino acids. The CDR3 sequence is CALGERPSYERGDTPFPDKLIF. In DNA, the CDR3 is TGTGCTCTTGGGGAACGGCCTTCCTACGAACGGGGGGATACGCCTTTCCCCGATAAACTCATCTTT.

The chain recombines TRDV2 with TRDJ1, with TRDD3 identical over 13 bases. Losses at the gene ends were 6 bases for V and 3 bases for J; bases not matched to a gene: 12. Germline values: CDR1 GEAIGNYY, CDR2 EKD. The CDR3 totals 17 residues. The CDR3 nucleotides read TGTGCCTGTTCCGCGACCTTTACTGGGGGATACGCCGATAAACTCATCTTT. Its protein product is CACSATFTGGYADKLIF.

This sequence joins TRDV1 and TRDJ1; weak D call: TRDD2 (5 bases). The CDR3 totals 13 residues. The V gene lost 8 bases and the J gene lost 8 bases, with 18 bases spanning the gap. CDR1 and CDR2 from the germline V gene are TSWWSYY and QGS. This CDR3 is CALTVPTPAKLIF. The CDR3, as DNA: TGTGCTCTTACCGTGCCTACGCCGGCAAAACTCATCTTT.

Comment on this clone: At one end, the junction sequence differs from germline, possibly due to a read error. The chain joins TRDV2 to TRDJ3; TRDD3 is a possible D gene (5 bases). This CDR3 region has 16 residues. The V gene's germline CDR1 is GEAIGNYY and CDR2 EKD. CDR3 bases: TGTGCCTGTGACCCTTACCCGTCCTGGGACACCCGACAGACGTTTTTC. Encoded protein: CACDPYPSWDTRQTFF.

This clone was found a few times. The V gene is TRDV1, the J gene TRDJ1; TRDD3 aligns across 11 bases. After removal of 2 bases from V and 4 bases from J, the junction contained 15 bases not matched to a gene. Per the germline V gene, CDR1 is TSWWSYY and CDR2 is QGS. The CDR3 covers 19 residues. CDR3 residues: CALGEAGLWGIRPYDKLIF. DNA of the CDR3: TGTGCTCTTGGGGAAGCTGGACTTTGGGGGATACGGCCTTACGATAAACTCATCTTT.

The chain recombines TRDV1 with TRDJ1, with TRDD3 matching 8 bases. The CDR3 loop spans 21 amino acids. The V gene's germline CDR1 is TSWWSYY and CDR2 QGS. Trimming removed 0 bases from V and 0 bases from J; junction bases left unmatched: 18. The chain's CDR3 is CALGELIFTGDTLLYTDKLIF. As DNA, the CDR3 is TGTGCTCTTGGGGAACTAATCTTCACTGGGGATACCTTACTGTACACCGATAAACTCATCTTT.

Comments on this clone: Other DNA sequences of this sample code for an identical CDR3. The rearrangement joins TRDV2 to TRDJ1; D remains ambiguous. CDR3 length: 15 amino acids. Germline CDR1 and CDR2: GEAIGNYY and EKD. V lost 7 bases, J lost 0 bases, and 17 bases lay in between. The CDR3 DNA follows: TGTGCCTGCGGCTCTATATCAGGGTACACCGATAAACTCATCTTT. Residues: CACGSISGYTDKLIF.

The chain uses TRDV1 and TRDJ1; 8 bases are shared with TRDD3. This CDR3 contains 22 residues. The germline CDR1 and CDR2 sequences are TSWWSYY and QGS. V lost 5 bases, J lost 0 bases, and 26 bases stayed unmatched. CDR3 region: CALGKGPKTVRSGGSYTDKLIF. CDR3 DNA: TGTGCTCTTGGGAAGGGCCCTAAAACCGTACGTAGTGGGGGATCGTACACCGATAAACTCATCTTT.

The chain carries TRDV1 and TRDJ1; D possibly corresponds to TRDD3 (5 bases). The CDR3 spans 18 residues. The germline V gene has CDR1 TSWWSYY and CDR2 QGS. Trimming removed 5 bases from V and 3 bases from J, with 25 bases in between. CDR3 sequence (DNA): TGTGCTCTTGGGCGCCCGTCTATTAAAAAAGGGGGGTCCGATAAACTCATCTTT. It specifies CALGRPSIKKGGSDKLIF.

The rearrangement uses TRDV1 and TRDJ1, with a weak D call TRDD3 (5 bases). The germline gives CDR1 TSWWSYY, CDR2 QGS. The CDR3 loop spans 16 amino acids. Trimming stripped 5 bases from V and 3 bases from J, with 19 bases between. For the CDR3, the DNA is TGTGCTCTTGGGAGTCCTCGAGTGGGGAACGCCGATAAACTCATCTTT. It specifies CALGSPRVGNADKLIF.

The sample holds a few counts of this clone. The chain recombines TRDV1 with TRDJ1, with 9 bases lining up with TRDD2. Germline-derived CDR1 and CDR2 are TSWWSYY and QGS. V was pared by 4 bases and J by 1 base, with 22 bases of the junction left unmatched. This CDR3 has 21 amino acids. The DNA of the CDR3 is TGTGCTCTTGGGGTCCGCCCCCTTCCTACGATCAACTGGTCTGCCACCGATAAACTCATCTTT. Its translation is CALGVRPLPTINWSATDKLIF.

Relative to its sample, this clone is medium-sized. The rearrangement joins TRDV2 to TRDJ1; 9 nucleotides line up with TRDD3. CDR1 GEAIGNYY and CDR2 EKD come from the germline V gene. The CDR3 contains 16 residues. With V trimmed by 0 bases and J by 0 bases, 4 bases remained unmatched. In DNA, the CDR3 is TGTGCCTGTGACACCGGATCTGGGGGATACACCGATAAACTCATCTTT. This codes for CACDTGSGGYTDKLIF.

Notes on this clone: The junction and the germline gene differ at one end; a read error may be behind it. The genes are TRAV29/DV5 and TRDJ1, with 10 nucleotides matching TRDD3. Per germline, CDR1 NSMFDY and CDR2 ISSIKDK. The CDR3 has 21 residues. DNA for the CDR3: TGTGCCGCAAGCGACGTTCCCATTCCCGTCGACTGGGGGATGAGCCCCGATAAACTCATCTTT. Amino acid sequence: CAASDVPIPVDWGMSPDKLIF.

This clone was counted only a few times. This sequence joins TRDV1 and TRDJ1; 10 bases line up with TRDD3. Germline V lookup: CDR1 TSWWSYY, CDR2 QGS. This CDR3 region has 21 residues. V was clipped by 0 bases and J by 0 bases; unmatched bases: 16. Here the CDR3 reads CALGELRLPTPTGGYTDKLIF. The CDR3 DNA reads TGTGCTCTTGGGGAACTACGTCTTCCTACGCCTACTGGGGGATACACCGATAAACTCATCTTT.

The rearrangement uses TRDV1 and TRDJ1; 8 bases are a match to TRDD3. Germline V gene lookup returns CDR1 TSWWSYY and CDR2 QGS. V was pared by 4 bases and J by 1 base, with 20 bases of the junction left unmatched. The CDR3 is 20 amino acids. The CDR3: CALGGTLRRCGGGCTDKLIF. DNA of the CDR3: TGTGCTCTTGGGGGCACACTGCGGCGCTGCGGTGGGGGATGCACCGATAAACTCATCTTT.

The chain has TRDV1 and TRDJ1, with 8 bases fitting TRDD3. Germline loops: CDR1 TSWWSYY, CDR2 QGS. The CDR3 has 23 amino acids. Losses at the gene ends were 0 bases for V and 0 bases for J; bases not matched to a gene: 24. The CDR3 is CALGELGNGCTGDTGKYTDKLIF. The CDR3 region has the DNA TGTGCTCTTGGGGAACTGGGTAACGGATGCACTGGGGATACAGGGAAGTACACCGATAAACTCATCTTT.

J is TRDJ1 and V is TRDV1; 8 bases map to TRDD3. CDR3 length equals 21 residues. V lost 0 bases, J lost 0 bases, and 18 bases stayed unmatched. From germline, CDR1 is TSWWSYY and CDR2 QGS. The CDR3 sequence is CALGELGAGGPTVCYTDKLIF. For the CDR3, the DNA is TGTGCTCTTGGGGAACTGGGGGCTGGGGGACCCACAGTGTGTTACACCGATAAACTCATCTTT.

V and J are TRDV1 and TRDJ1; 7 bases are a match to TRDD3. Germline CDR1 reads TSWWSYY; CDR2 reads QGS. The V segment lost 5 bases and the J segment 0 bases; nucleotides outside the gene matches: 12. This CDR3 has 17 amino acids. CDR3 in amino acids: CALGNRLGIEYTDKLIF. DNA of the CDR3: TGTGCTCTTGGGAACCGGTTGGGGATAGAGTACACCGATAAACTCATCTTT.

The chain joins TRDV1 to TRDJ1; TRDD3 matches 7 bases. The CDR3 contains 19 residues. J lost 0 bases, V lost 3 bases, and 16 bases had no gene match. Per germline, CDR1 TSWWSYY and CDR2 QGS. The CDR3 is CALGDPLPWGPRYTDKLIF. The CDR3, as DNA: TGTGCTCTTGGGGACCCCCTCCCCTGGGGGCCTCGGTACACCGATAAACTCATCTTT.

Only a few counts were recorded for this clone. The gene calls are TRDV3 and TRDJ1, with 13 bases that match TRDD3. The CDR3 has 18 amino acids. V shed 5 bases and J 5 bases; nucleotides not matched to a gene: 20. Germline-derived CDR1 and CDR2 are TVYSNPD and GDNSRS (reference sequence). The CDR3 bases are TGTGCCCCCACAAGCGGCCCCCGTACTGGGGGATACGGGGATAAACTCATCTTT. It translates to CAPTSGPRTGGYGDKLIF.

This sequence joins TRDV1 and TRDJ1; D might be TRDD2 or TRDD3, each matching 5 bases. Trimming stripped 1 base from V and 0 bases from J, with 27 bases between. Looked up from germline, CDR1 is TSWWSYY and CDR2 is QGS. This CDR3 is 21 amino acids long. The CDR3 DNA reads as TGTGCTCTTGGGGAACAAACCCTACGTATCTTGGCTGGGAGGGACACCGATAAACTCATCTTT. Protein product: CALGEQTLRILAGRDTDKLIF.

The chain combines TRDV1 with TRDJ1, with TRDD3 matching over 8 bases. The CDR3 totals 22 residues. The junction had 23 bases not matched to a gene; V was cut back by 2 bases and J by 0 bases. Germline V CDR1 and CDR2: TSWWSYY, QGS. The CDR3 loop reads CALGERSYESTGGKFYTDKLIF. In nucleotides, the CDR3 is TGTGCTCTTGGGGAAAGGTCCTACGAAAGTACTGGGGGGAAATTTTACACCGATAAACTCATCTTT.